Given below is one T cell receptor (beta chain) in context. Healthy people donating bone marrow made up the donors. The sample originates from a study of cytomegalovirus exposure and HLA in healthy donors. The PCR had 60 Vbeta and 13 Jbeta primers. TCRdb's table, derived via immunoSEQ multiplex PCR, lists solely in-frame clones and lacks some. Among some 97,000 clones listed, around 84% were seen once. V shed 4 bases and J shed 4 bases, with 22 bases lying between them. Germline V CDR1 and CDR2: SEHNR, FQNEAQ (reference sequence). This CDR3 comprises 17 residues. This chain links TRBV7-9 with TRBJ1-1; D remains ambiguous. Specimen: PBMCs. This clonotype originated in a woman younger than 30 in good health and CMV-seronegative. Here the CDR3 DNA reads TGTGCCAGCAGCTCCGTATCTACGGGTATATTAGTCACTGAAGCTTTCTTT. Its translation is CASSSVSTGILVTEAFF.